This is a list of T cell receptor beta chains from one sample in a study of Graves' ophthalmopathy and Graves' hyperthyroidism. One entry per CDR3 protein, called by TCRdb with MiXCR from the multiplex PCR reads. Here the sample spans about 370,000 distinct CDR3 sequences, roughly a sixth being singletons. The source material was peripheral blood. These receptors all stem from an adult woman with stable Graves' hyperthyroidism. Each CDR3 is given with its conserved first and last residue. The D gene is left open where the match is weak. Size is omitted from some rows. Given values are once, few, many or a class for expanded clones.

v_call	clone_size	d_call	cdr3_length	j_call	cdr3_nt	cdr3_aa
TRBV19	.	.	15	TRBJ1-2	TGTGCCAGTAGTACCCGGACGGCTCTGGGTATTGGCTACACCTTC	CASSTRTALGIGYTF
TRBV4-1	.	.	14	TRBJ2-5	TGCGCCAGCAGCCAAGGAACTAGGGCAGAGACCCAGTACTTC	CASSQGTRAETQYF
TRBV12-3/TRBV12-4	.	TRBD1	13	TRBJ2-7	TGTGCCAGCAGGGGACAGGGGGCTCAAGAGCAGTACTTC	CASRGQGAQEQYF
TRBV18	.	TRBD1	16	TRBJ2-2	TGTGCCAGCTCACCTGGGACAGGGGTGAACACCGGGGAGCTGTTTTTT	CASSPGTGVNTGELFF
TRBV4-1	.	TRBD1	19	TRBJ1-3	TGCGCCAGCAGCCAAACCGGGACAGGGGTTTCAGGCTCTGGAAACACCATATATTTT	CASSQTGTGVSGSGNTIYF
TRBV6-1	many	.	15	TRBJ1-1	TGTGCCAGCAGTGGGTACCGGTGGACTTACACTGAAGCTTTCTTT	CASSGYRWTYTEAFF
TRBV5-1	once	.	14	TRBJ2-7	TGCGCCAGCAGCCTCGCGGCCTCCTCCTACGAGCAGTACTTC	CASSLAASSYEQYF
TRBV4-1	many	.	13	TRBJ1-1	TGCGCCAGCAGCCAAGCTCCAGGCGCTGAAGCTTTCTTT	CASSQAPGAEAFF
TRBV30	many	.	12	TRBJ1-1	TGTGCCTGGAGTGCGGAGGGCACTGAAGCTTTCTTT	CAWSAEGTEAFF
TRBV7-9	many	.	15	TRBJ2-3	TGTGCCAGCAGCAGTTTAGCGGCCCCCACAGATACGCAGTATTTT	CASSSLAAPTDTQYF
TRBV12-3/TRBV12-4	.	TRBD1	16	TRBJ2-7	TGTGCCAGCAGTTCAACCGGGACAGGGGCGATCTACGAGCAGTACTTC	CASSSTGTGAIYEQYF
TRBV20-1	many	TRBD2	14	TRBJ2-2	TGCAGTGCTAAAAGCGGGAGGGATTCCGGGGAGCTGTTTTTT	CSAKSGRDSGELFF
TRBV7-2	many	TRBD2	15	TRBJ2-2	TGTGCCAGCAGCTCATTAGCGGGAGCCACCGGGGAGCTGTTTTTT	CASSSLAGATGELFF
TRBV5-1	many	.	14	TRBJ2-2	TGCGCCAGCCACGGGACGTCGAACACCGGGGAGCTGTTTTTT	CASHGTSNTGELFF
TRBV6-5	.	TRBD2	17	TRBJ2-7	TGTGCCAGCAGTTACTCGAGAACGGGCGGGGGCTCCTACGAGCAGTACTTC	CASSYSRTGGGSYEQYF
TRBV30	many	TRBD1	15	TRBJ2-7	TGTGCCTGGAGTGAGTGGGGACAGGACCTTTACGAGCAGTACTTC	CAWSEWGQDLYEQYF
TRBV5-1	many	TRBD1	16	TRBJ1-1	TGCGCCAGCAGCAAACATCCGGACAGGATGAACACTGAAGCTTTCTTT	CASSKHPDRMNTEAFF
TRBV7-9	.	.	13	TRBJ2-7	TGTGCCAGCAGCCTAGGGACCGTTGCTGAGCAGTACTTC	CASSLGTVAEQYF
TRBV11-2	many	.	17	TRBJ1-6	TGTGCCAGCAGCTTAGTCTACAGGCGGAACAGAAATTCACCCCTCCACTTT	CASSLVYRRNRNSPLHF
TRBV12-3/TRBV12-4	many	TRBD1	17	TRBJ1-1	TGTGCCAGCAGTTTGGAGACAGGGGGGTCGTGGAACACTGAAGCTTTCTTT	CASSLETGGSWNTEAFF
TRBV28	.	TRBD1	12	TRBJ2-7	TGTGCCAGCAACCGGGACAGCTACGAGCAGTACTTC	CASNRDSYEQYF
TRBV30	many	.	11	TRBJ1-2	TGTGCCTTGCCGGGACTTAGGGGCTACACCTTC	CALPGLRGYTF
TRBV11-3	many	.	13	TRBJ1-1	TGTGCCAGCAGCTTATATTCTAACACTGAAGCTTTCTTT	CASSLYSNTEAFF
TRBV6-5	.	TRBD1	15	TRBJ1-1	TGTGCCAGCAGTTACGGCGGGACAGCGAACACTGAAGCTTTCTTT	CASSYGGTANTEAFF